The 25 T cell receptor beta chains below come from one sample, sequenced in a study of blood T cell repertoires in COVID-19. Sequencing used immunoSEQ multiplex PCR; TCRdb keeps in-frame clones, though not all of them. The sample shows about 150,000 clones, 65% to 85% of them seen only once. Sequencing was performed on peripheral blood. All receptors derive from a man aged 45-65 years with active or convalescent COVID-19.

This clone was seen once. For the CDR3, the DNA is TGTGCCAGCAGTGGCCCGGGCGGAGGTAGAAATGAGCAGTTCTTC. Translation gives CASSGPGGGRNEQFF. This chain connects TRBV25-1 to TRBJ2-1; D is possibly TRBD2 (5 bases). Germline CDR1 MGHDK, CDR2 SYGVNS. The V gene lost 4 bases and the J gene lost 7 bases, with 17 bases spanning the gap. The CDR3 totals 15 residues.

This clone has only one observation. This sequence joins TRBV10-3 and TRBJ2-7; 9 bases are shared with TRBD1. With V trimmed by 4 bases and J by 4 bases, 11 bases remained unmatched. The CDR3 extends over 16 amino acids. Germline V CDR1 and CDR2: ENHRY, SYGVKD. Here the CDR3 reads CAISVGAGTGSYEQYF. CDR3 in DNA: TGTGCCATCAGTGTGGGGGCGGGGACAGGGTCGTACGAGCAGTACTTC.

This clone was detected only a few times. The gene calls are TRBV7-2 and TRBJ2-7; D perhaps matches TRBD2 (5 bases). V was clipped by 1 base and J by 5 bases, with 18 bases between them. CDR1 and CDR2 (germline): SGHTA, FQGNSA. The CDR3 is 16 residues long. This CDR3 reads CASSLESGYSPNEQYF. The CDR3 DNA reads as TGTGCCAGCAGCTTAGAGAGCGGATACTCCCCTAACGAGCAGTACTTC.

J is TRBJ2-3 and V is TRBV28; D is ambiguous. Trimming stripped 2 bases from V and 2 bases from J, with 14 bases between. Germline V gives CDR1 MDHEN, CDR2 SYDVKM. This CDR3 comprises 16 residues. CDR3 sequence reads: CASSLPPGRATDTQYF. DNA for the CDR3: TGTGCCAGCAGTTTACCCCCTGGGCGAGCCACAGATACGCAGTATTTT. Complete variable domain (other parts from reference TRBV28 and TRBJ2-3): DVKVTQSSRYLVKRTGEKVFLECVQDMDHENMFWYRQDPGLGLRLIYFSYDVKMKEKGDIPEGYSVSREKKERFSLILESASTNQTSMYLCASSLPPGRATDTQYFGPGTRLTVL.

The rearrangement uses TRBV7-3 and TRBJ2-1, with a possible D match to TRBD1 (6 bases). Looked up from germline, CDR1 is SGHTA and CDR2 is FQGTGA. The CDR3 is 15 residues long. The V gene lost 2 bases and the J gene lost 2 bases, with 10 bases spanning the gap. The CDR3 loop reads CASSLSGDTYNEQFF. CDR3 coding DNA: TGTGCCAGCAGCTTATCAGGGGACACCTACAATGAGCAGTTCTTC.

The rearrangement uses TRBV5-6 and TRBJ2-7; 8 nucleotides match TRBD1. The germline CDR1 and CDR2 sequences are SGHDT and YYEEEE. The V segment lost 3 bases and the J segment 2 bases; nucleotides outside the gene matches: 1. The CDR3 is made up of 13 amino acids. The CDR3 region has the DNA TGTGCCAGCAGCTGGGGACAGGCCTACGAGCAGTACTTC. The encoded protein is CASSWGQAYEQYF.

The chain recombines TRBV4-1 with TRBJ2-5; TRBD2 agrees at 11 bases. V trimming: 4 bases; J trimming: 7 bases; junction bases outside the gene matches: 5. The CDR3 extends over 14 amino acids. Germline CDR1 reads MGHRA; CDR2 reads YSYEKL. Here the CDR3 DNA reads TGCGCCAGCAGCCCGGTTAGCGGGAGGGGGACCCAGTACTTC. Translating gives CASSPVSGRGTQYF.

For this clone: The junction does not match germline at one end; this may be a read error. The chain joins TRBV7-7 to TRBJ2-7, with 7 positions matching TRBD2. CDR3 size: 15 residues. The germline V gene has CDR1 SSHAT and CDR2 FNYEAQ (reference sequence). The DNA for the CDR3 is TGTGCTAGCAGCTTAGGCCTAGCGGACTCCTACGAGCAGTACTTC. Residues: CASSLGLADSYEQYF.

The V gene is TRBV27, the J gene TRBJ2-7, with 7 bases fitting TRBD1. The CDR3 spans 14 residues. CDR1 is MNHEY and CDR2 is SMNVEV in the germline V gene (reference sequence). Germline trimming cut 5 bases from V and 5 bases from J; bases unmatched to any gene: 9. The CDR3 is CASSRRQGVHEQYF. For the CDR3, the DNA is TGTGCCAGCAGTCGAAGACAGGGAGTCCACGAGCAGTACTTC.

This sequence joins TRBV5-4 and TRBJ1-4; perhaps TRBD1 as D (5 bases). The CDR3 is 15 amino acids. The V gene lost 1 base and the J gene lost 7 bases, with 14 bases spanning the gap. The germline V gene has CDR1 SGHNT and CDR2 YYREEE (reference sequence). CDR3 DNA sequence: TGTGCCAGCAGCTTGTCCCGGGGGGTAGGTGAAAAACTGTTTTTT. The encoded protein is CASSLSRGVGEKLFF.

This clone has a single count. This chain links TRBV19 with TRBJ1-1; 9 bases map to TRBD1. Germline assignment: CDR1 LNHDA and CDR2 SQIVND (reference sequence). This CDR3 comprises 15 residues. Trimming at V came to 4 bases and at J to 8 bases, leaving 11 bases not matched to a gene. In nucleotides, the CDR3 is TGTGCCAGTAGTAAGGACAGGGGAGGATCGTCGGAAGCTTTCTTT. Translated, it gives CASSKDRGGSSEAFF. Using reference TRBV19 and TRBJ1-1 for the parts outside the CDR3, the full variable domain is DGGITQSPKYLFRKEGQNVTLSCEQNLNHDAMYWYRQDPGQGLRLIYYSQIVNDFQKGDIAEGYSVSREKKESFPLTVTSAQKNPTAFYLCASSKDRGGSSEAFFGQGTRLTVV.

In its sample, this clone was seen many times. Here the CDR3 DNA reads TGCGCCAGCAGCGACCTGCGGCTGGACACTGAAGCTTTCTTT. The encoded protein is CASSDLRLDTEAFF. The chain carries TRBV5-1 and TRBJ1-1; D gene ambiguous. The CDR3 loop spans 14 amino acids. The V gene's germline CDR1 is SGHRS and CDR2 YFSETQ. V shed 4 bases and J shed 3 bases, with 13 bases lying between them.

The genes are TRBV7-6 and TRBJ2-7; D is undetermined. The ends were cut back, 0 bases at V and 1 base at J, with 7 bases in the middle. This CDR3 comprises 14 residues. Per the germline V gene, CDR1 is SGHVS and CDR2 is FNYEAQ. The CDR3, as DNA: TGTGCCAGCAGCTTAGCGATCCAGTCCTACGAGCAGTACTTC. Translation: CASSLAIQSYEQYF.

This clone was found a few times. V gene TRBV7-9 combines with J gene TRBJ2-1; D not certain. Trimming cost V 2 bases and J 7 bases, with 12 bases left between them. Germline lookup yields CDR1 SEHNR and CDR2 FQNEAQ (reference sequence). This CDR3 is 14 amino acids long. The CDR3 sequence is CASSLFTEKNEQFF. The CDR3 bases are TGTGCCAGCAGCTTATTTACAGAGAAGAATGAGCAGTTCTTC.

This chain uses TRBV5-6 with TRBJ2-7, with D perhaps TRBD1 (5 bases). The germline V gene has CDR1 SGHDT and CDR2 YYEEEE. Trimming shortened V by 4 bases and J by 2 bases, and 16 bases separated the two germline ends. The CDR3 is 15 residues long. The CDR3 region is CASSLRTLAAYEQYF. The CDR3 DNA follows: TGTGCCAGCAGCCTCCGGACACTTGCGGCCTACGAGCAGTACTTC.

V is TRBV2 and J is TRBJ1-2; TRBD1 agrees at 8 bases. This CDR3 is 15 amino acids long. V shed 4 bases, J shed 0 bases, and the junction held 4 bases outside the gene matches. Germline V CDR1 and CDR2: SNHLY, FYNNEI. The CDR3: CASSVRTGPNYGYTF. The CDR3 nucleotides are TGTGCCAGCAGTGTTCGGACAGGGCCTAACTATGGCTACACCTTC.

This chain uses TRBV9 with TRBJ2-1; 8 nucleotides match TRBD1. The CDR3 loop spans 15 amino acids. V gave up 4 bases and J gave up 4 bases; unmatched junction bases: 7. Germline V gene sequence: CDR1 SGDLS, CDR2 YYNGEE. The CDR3 loop reads CASSPAQGAYNEQFF. The CDR3 nucleotides read TGTGCCAGCAGCCCCGCCCAGGGGGCTTACAATGAGCAGTTCTTC.

This chain links TRBV3-1 (or the pseudogene TRBV3-2) with TRBJ2-7, with 8 bases that match TRBD2. The CDR3 covers 15 residues. Unmatched junction bases numbered 3, after V lost 0 bases and J lost 2 bases. Per the germline V gene, CDR1 is LGHDT and CDR2 is YNNKEL (reference sequence). Here the CDR3 reads CASSQEPGGPYEQYF. The CDR3 nucleotides read TGTGCCAGCAGCCAAGAGCCGGGAGGGCCCTACGAGCAGTACTTC.

The chain has TRBV24-1 and TRBJ2-3; 7 nucleotides line up with TRBD2. Germline V gene lookup returns CDR1 KGHDR and CDR2 SFDVKD. The CDR3 runs to 14 residues. The V gene end was trimmed by 10 bases and the J gene end by 0 bases; junction bases not matched to a gene: 6. As DNA, the CDR3 is TGTGCCACTTATAGCGGGTTTAGCACAGATACGCAGTATTTT. Its translation is CATYSGFSTDTQYF.

This clone was seen a handful of times. The rearrangement links TRBV7-3 to TRBJ2-2; maybe TRBD2 (5 bases). The V gene's germline CDR1 is SGHTA and CDR2 FQGTGA. CDR3 length: 16 residues. V was shortened by 1 base and J by 1 base, with 10 bases between the two germline ends. CDR3 sequence: CASSLNALVNTGELFF. The CDR3 coding sequence is TGTGCCAGCAGCTTAAACGCACTAGTGAACACCGGGGAGCTGTTTTTT.

This chain joins TRBV3-1 (or the pseudogene TRBV3-2) and TRBJ2-7, with 7 bases fitting TRBD1. V was pared by 3 bases and J by 4 bases, with 9 bases of the junction left unmatched. Germline CDR1 reads LGHDT; CDR2 reads YNNKEL (reference sequence). The CDR3 extends over 15 amino acids. The CDR3, as DNA: TGTGCCAGCAGCCAGGTCGACAGGGTAGGTTACGAGCAGTACTTC. Its translation is CASSQVDRVGYEQYF.

The V gene is TRBV10-3, the J gene TRBJ1-5; 8 positions agree with TRBD1. Trimming removed 5 bases from V and 8 bases from J; junction bases left unmatched: 8. The CDR3 is made up of 14 amino acids. CDR1 ENHRY and CDR2 SYGVKD come from the germline V gene. CDR3 residues: CAISQGANREPQHF. The CDR3 DNA follows: TGTGCCATCAGTCAGGGGGCGAATCGGGAGCCCCAGCATTTT.

The rearrangement uses TRBV28 and TRBJ2-5; 11 nucleotides match TRBD2. The CDR3 sequence is 13 residues long. Germline lookup yields CDR1 MDHEN and CDR2 SYDVKM. The trim removed 4 bases at V and 8 bases at J, leaving 3 bases unmatched. CDR3 sequence: CASSSTSGKTQYF. The CDR3 nucleotides read TGTGCCAGCAGTTCGACTAGCGGGAAAACCCAGTACTTC.

The J gene is TRBJ1-2, the V gene TRBV25-1, with a weak D call TRBD1 (5 bases). CDR1 MGHDK and CDR2 SYGVNS come from the germline V gene. CDR3 length equals 13 residues. V was pared by 5 bases and J by 8 bases, with 15 bases between. The CDR3 sequence: CASSPGEGWGYTF. CDR3 sequence (DNA): TGTGCCAGCAGTCCGGGGGAAGGCTGGGGCTACACCTTC.

In regard to this clone: One end of the junction does not line up with germline, which may come from a read error. The chain uses TRBV10-3 and TRBJ2-5; 8 bases map to TRBD1. The length of the CDR3 is 12 residues. CDR1 and CDR2 from the germline V gene are ENHRY and SYGVKD. The CDR3 region is CATGQDQETQYF. The CDR3 nucleotides are TGTGCCACGGGACAGGACCAGGAGACCCAGTACTTC.